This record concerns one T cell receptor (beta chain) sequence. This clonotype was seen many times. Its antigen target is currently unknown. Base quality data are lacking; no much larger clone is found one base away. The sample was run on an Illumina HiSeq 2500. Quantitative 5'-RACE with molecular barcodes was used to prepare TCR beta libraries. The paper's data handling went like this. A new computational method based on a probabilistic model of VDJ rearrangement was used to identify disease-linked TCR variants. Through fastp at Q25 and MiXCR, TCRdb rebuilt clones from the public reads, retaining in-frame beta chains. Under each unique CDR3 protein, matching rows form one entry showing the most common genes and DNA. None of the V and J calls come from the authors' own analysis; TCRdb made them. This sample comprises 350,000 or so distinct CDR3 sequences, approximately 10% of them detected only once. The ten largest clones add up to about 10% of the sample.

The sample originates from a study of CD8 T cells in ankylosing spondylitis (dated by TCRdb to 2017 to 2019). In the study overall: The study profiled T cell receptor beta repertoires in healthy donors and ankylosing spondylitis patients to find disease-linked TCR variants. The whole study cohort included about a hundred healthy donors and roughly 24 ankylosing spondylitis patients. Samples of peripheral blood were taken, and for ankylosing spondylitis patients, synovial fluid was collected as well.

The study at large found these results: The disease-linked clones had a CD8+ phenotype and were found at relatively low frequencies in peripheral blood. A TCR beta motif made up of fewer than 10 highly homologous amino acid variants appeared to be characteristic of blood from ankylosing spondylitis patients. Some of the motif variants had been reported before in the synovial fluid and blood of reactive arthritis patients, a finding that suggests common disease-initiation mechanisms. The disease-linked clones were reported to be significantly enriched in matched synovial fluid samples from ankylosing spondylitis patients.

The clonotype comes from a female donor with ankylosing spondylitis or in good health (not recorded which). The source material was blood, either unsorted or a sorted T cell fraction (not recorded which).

In nucleotide form, the sequence is TGTGCCACCTCTTCTCTGGACCCACTATCCCAAGAGACCCAGTACTTC. It encodes CATSSLDPLSQETQYF. The sequence links TRBV10-3 to TRBJ2-5; a confident D gene designation cannot be given. From a lookup of the germline V gene, CDR1 and CDR2 are ENHRY and SYGVKD. The cysteine opens and the phenylalanine closes a CDR3 of 16 amino acids. The kept DNA is CDR3 alone, 48 bases in frame from the first base. Deletion took 10 bases off V and 1 base off J, with a span of 22 bases between the germline ends.